This T cell receptor beta chain was obtained from a study of blood T cell repertoires in COVID-19 (TCRdb year 2020). Regarding the research as a whole: Samples covering the acute and convalescent phases of COVID-19 were provided by collaborators in the United States, Italy and Spain. The material from the prospective study consisted of cDNA or gDNA derived from T cells, B-cell-depleted T cells, or PBMCs. Deeply sampled blood TCRbeta repertoires from subjects exposed to, actively infected with, or recovered from COVID-19 were included in the dataset. The repertoires were released in a freely available public database intended as a resource for research on the immune response to SARS-CoV-2. The samples were drawn from two sources: the first 160 participants of the ongoing ImmuneRACE study, and fewer than 1,500 subjects contributed by 6 global collaborators. A de-identified subject ID, COVID-19 status, age in years and sex were almost always included in the sample metadata. Where available, HLA class I and class II types were taken from metadata supplied by the sample provider and were not determined by assay-based typing. The investigation overall reported the following: Clinical and demographic metadata were provided uncurated, with the amount varying by source and participant.

In the prospective study, participants were roughly 18 to 100 years old, resided in about two dozen geographic areas of the United States, and were enrolled through a virtual design. In the prospective study, participants were assigned to cohorts based on the clinical history participants reported in a screening survey and a study questionnaire. Exposed participants had been in contact, within 2 weeks of entering the study, with a person who had a PCR-confirmed or clinician-diagnosed case of COVID-19. In the prospective study, whole blood, serum and a nasopharyngeal or oropharyngeal swab were collected from each participant by mobile phlebotomists. Participants in the prospective study had the option to provide additional blood draws and questionnaires over a roughly 2-month period. Before DNA extraction, blood samples from the prospective study were shipped at room temperature or frozen. The immunoSEQ Assay, a bias-controlled multiplex PCR, was used to amplify TCRbeta CDR3 regions from genomic DNA. In the source study's methods: Nucleated cell counts per sample were estimated from amplification of reference gene primers within the assay. To quantify the absolute abundance of each unique TCRbeta CDR3 rearrangement, sequence reads were collapsed and filtered. Productive Simpson clonality was computed per sample as the square root of Simpson's diversity index over productive rearrangements. The clones in this table, taken by TCRdb from immuneACCESS, are in-frame only. Not every clone is retained; where verified, under half of the shortfall comes from an unresolved V gene, and the cause of the rest is unknown. V and J calls and clone size are as listed in that table; D and trimming were resolved from the DNA. This sample comprises about 280,000 clones, about four fifths of them detected only once. The ten biggest clones cover around 5% of the sample.

As regards this clone: Its cognate antigen has yet to be identified. No base qualities exist here, and no much larger clone lies one base off it.

As encoded in the germline V gene, CDR1 is MNHNS while CDR2 is SASEGT. Trimming takes 3 bases from V and 7 bases from J, and the germline ends sit 19 bases apart. The CDR3 covers 15 residues, taking in both the cysteine and the phenylalanine. Only the CDR3 part of the read is kept: 45 bases, read in frame from the first base. The sample consisted of PBMCs or T cells enriched from blood (not recorded which). This sequence uses TRBV6-1 and TRBJ2-7, with a weak D call of TRBD1 (6 bases match). This receptor was identified in a man aged 40-49 years who had been exposed to COVID-19. The base sequence is TGTGCCAGCAGTGATTTAGGGGGAAATCTGGGAGAGCAGTACTTC. Translation gives CASSDLGGNLGEQYF.